This T cell receptor (beta chain) was observed in a study of T-cell memory formation after mild COVID-19. This clonotype was observed a few times. TCRdb passed the 5' RACE reads through MiXCR, listing each CDR3 protein once. Among just under 150,000 distinct CDR3 sequences, over 6% were seen once, and the ten largest hold 2% to 2.5%. Trimming stripped 6 bases from V and 7 bases from J, with 13 bases between. The CDR3 has 14 residues. This sequence was found in an adult woman who had mild COVID-19 (a few samples of this study predate the infection). Cell type and time point are not known. This rearrangement joins TRBV12-3 or TRBV12-4 to TRBJ1-6, with D possibly TRBD1 on 5 matching bases. The sequenced material came from PBMCs or a T cell subset sorted from them (not recorded which). The CDR3 protein is CASRTPGYNSPLHF. The CDR3 DNA sequence: TGTGCCAGCAGAACGCCAGGGTACAATTCACCCCTCCACTTT.